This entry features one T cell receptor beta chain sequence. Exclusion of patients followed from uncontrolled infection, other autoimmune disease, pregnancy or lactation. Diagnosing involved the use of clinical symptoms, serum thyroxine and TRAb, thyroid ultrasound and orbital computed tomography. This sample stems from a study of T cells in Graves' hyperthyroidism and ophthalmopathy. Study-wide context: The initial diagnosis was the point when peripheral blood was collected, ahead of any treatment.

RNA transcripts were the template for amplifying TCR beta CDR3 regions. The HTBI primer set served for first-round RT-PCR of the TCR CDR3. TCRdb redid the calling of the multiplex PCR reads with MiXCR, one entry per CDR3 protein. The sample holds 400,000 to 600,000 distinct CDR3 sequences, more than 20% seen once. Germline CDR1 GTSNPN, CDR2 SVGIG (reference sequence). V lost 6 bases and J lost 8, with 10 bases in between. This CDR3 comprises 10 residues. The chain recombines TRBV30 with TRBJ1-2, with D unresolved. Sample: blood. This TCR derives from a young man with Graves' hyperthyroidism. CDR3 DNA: TGTGCCTGTAGCGCTCACGGCTACACCTTC. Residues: CACSAHGYTF.